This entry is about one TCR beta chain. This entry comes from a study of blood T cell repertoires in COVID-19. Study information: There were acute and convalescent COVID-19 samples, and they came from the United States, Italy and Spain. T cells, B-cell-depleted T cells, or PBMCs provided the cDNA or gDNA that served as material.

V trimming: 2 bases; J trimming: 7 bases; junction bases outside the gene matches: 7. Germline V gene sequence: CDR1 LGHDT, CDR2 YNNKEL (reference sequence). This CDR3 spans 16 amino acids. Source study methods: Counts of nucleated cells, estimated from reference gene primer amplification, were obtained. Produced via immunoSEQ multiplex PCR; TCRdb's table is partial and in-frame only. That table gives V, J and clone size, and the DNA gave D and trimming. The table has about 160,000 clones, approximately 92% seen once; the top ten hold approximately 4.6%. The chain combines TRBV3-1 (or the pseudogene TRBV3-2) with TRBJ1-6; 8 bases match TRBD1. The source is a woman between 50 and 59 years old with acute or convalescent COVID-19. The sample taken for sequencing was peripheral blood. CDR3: CASSQSDRGVNSPLHF. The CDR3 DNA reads TGTGCCAGCAGCCAAAGTGACAGGGGAGTCAATTCACCCCTCCACTTT.